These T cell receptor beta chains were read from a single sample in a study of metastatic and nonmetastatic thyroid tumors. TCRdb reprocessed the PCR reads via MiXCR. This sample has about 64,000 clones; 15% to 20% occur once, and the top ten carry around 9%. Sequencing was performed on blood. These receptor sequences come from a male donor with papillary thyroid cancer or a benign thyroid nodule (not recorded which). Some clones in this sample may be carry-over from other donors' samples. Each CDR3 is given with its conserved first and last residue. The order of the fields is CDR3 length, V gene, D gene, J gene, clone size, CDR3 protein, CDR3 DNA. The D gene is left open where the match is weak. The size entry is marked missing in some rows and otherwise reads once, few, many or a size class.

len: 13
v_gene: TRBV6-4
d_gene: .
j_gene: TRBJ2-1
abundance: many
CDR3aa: CASSDSDSNEQFF
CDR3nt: TGTGCCAGCAGTGACTCGGACAGCAATGAGCAGTTCTTC

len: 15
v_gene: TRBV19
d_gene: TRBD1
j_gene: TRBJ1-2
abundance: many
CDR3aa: CASSLTGRMNYGYTF
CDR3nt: TGTGCCAGTAGTTTGACAGGGAGGATGAACTATGGCTACACCTTC

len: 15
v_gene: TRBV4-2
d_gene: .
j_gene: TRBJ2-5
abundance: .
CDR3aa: CASSQFLAPDETQYF
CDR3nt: TGTGCCAGCAGCCAGTTTCTAGCTCCCGATGAGACCCAGTACTTC

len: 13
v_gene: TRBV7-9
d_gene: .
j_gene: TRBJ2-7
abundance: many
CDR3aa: CASSSTGGNEQYF
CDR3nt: TGTGCCAGCAGCTCCACAGGAGGCAACGAGCAGTACTTC

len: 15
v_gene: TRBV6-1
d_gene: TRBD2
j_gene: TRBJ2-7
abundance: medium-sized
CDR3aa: CASSSTSGGPYEQYF
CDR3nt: TGTGCCAGCAGTTCAACTAGCGGGGGGCCCTACGAGCAGTACTTC

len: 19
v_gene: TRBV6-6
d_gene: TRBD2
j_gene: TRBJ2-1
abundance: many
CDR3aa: CASRFTGTSGSSFHNEQFF
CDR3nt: TGTGCCAGCAGATTTACAGGGACTAGCGGGAGTTCTTTCCACAATGAGCAGTTCTTC

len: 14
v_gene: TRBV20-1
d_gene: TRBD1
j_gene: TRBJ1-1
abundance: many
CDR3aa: CSARNGQGRTEAFF
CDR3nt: TGCAGTGCTAGAAATGGACAGGGGAGGACTGAAGCTTTCTTT

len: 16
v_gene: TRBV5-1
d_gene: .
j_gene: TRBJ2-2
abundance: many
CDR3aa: CASSLLAATNTGELFF
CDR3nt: TGCGCCAGCAGCTTACTGGCAGCGACGAACACCGGGGAGCTGTTTTTT

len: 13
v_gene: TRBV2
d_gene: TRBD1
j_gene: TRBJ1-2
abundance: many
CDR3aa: CASVGQGNYGYTF
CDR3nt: TGTGCCAGCGTAGGACAGGGGAACTATGGCTACACCTTC

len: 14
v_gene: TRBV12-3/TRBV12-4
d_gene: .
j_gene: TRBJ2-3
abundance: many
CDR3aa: CASSSSSRGYTQYF
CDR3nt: TGTGCCAGCAGTTCAAGCTCCAGGGGTTATACGCAGTATTTT

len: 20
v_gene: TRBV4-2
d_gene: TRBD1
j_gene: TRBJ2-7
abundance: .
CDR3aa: CASSQLPRTGAVSSSYEQYF
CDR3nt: TGTGCCAGCAGCCAATTACCTCGGACAGGGGCGGTGTCCAGCTCCTACGAGCAGTACTTC

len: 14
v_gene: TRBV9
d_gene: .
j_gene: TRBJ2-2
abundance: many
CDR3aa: CASSPRPGDGELFF
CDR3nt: TGTGCCAGCAGCCCTCGACCTGGTGACGGTGAGCTGTTTTTT

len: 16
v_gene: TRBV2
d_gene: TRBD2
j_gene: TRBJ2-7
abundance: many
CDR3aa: CASTPWVAGGSYEQYF
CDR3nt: TGTGCCAGCACTCCCTGGGTAGCGGGGGGATCCTACGAGCAGTACTTC

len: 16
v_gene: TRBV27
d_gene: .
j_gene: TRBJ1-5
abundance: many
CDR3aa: CASSQTPLGSNQPQHF
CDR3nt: TGTGCCAGCAGTCAAACGCCGCTCGGTAGCAATCAGCCCCAGCATTTT

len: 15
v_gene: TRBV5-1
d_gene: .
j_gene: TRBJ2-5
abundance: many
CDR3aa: CASSLASGLKETQYF
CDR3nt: TGCGCCAGCAGCTTGGCGTCTGGGCTTAAAGAGACCCAGTACTTC

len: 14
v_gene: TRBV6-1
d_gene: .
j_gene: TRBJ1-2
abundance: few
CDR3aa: CASSWEQGIGGCTF
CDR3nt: TGCGCCAGCAGTTGGGAGCAGGGAATAGGAGGCTGCACCTTC

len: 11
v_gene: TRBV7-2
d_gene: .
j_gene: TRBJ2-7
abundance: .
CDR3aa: CASSISYEQYF
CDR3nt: TGTGCCAGCAGTATTTCCTACGAGCAGTACTTC

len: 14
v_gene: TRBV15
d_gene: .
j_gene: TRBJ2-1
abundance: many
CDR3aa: CATSSRVLGNEQFF
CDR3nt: TGTGCCACCAGCAGCAGGGTTCTTGGGAATGAGCAGTTCTTC

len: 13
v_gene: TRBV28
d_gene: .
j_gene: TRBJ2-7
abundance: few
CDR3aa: CASRGPPSYEQYF
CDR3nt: TGTGCCAGCAGGGGTCCCCCTTCCTACGAGCAGTACTTC

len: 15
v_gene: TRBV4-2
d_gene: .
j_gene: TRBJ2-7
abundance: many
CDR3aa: CASSQDSPKFDEQYF
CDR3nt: TGTGCCAGCAGCCAAGACTCACCCAAATTCGACGAGCAGTACTTC

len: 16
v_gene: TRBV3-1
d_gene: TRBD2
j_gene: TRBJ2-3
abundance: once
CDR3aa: CANSRRLAGSTDTQYF
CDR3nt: TGTGCCAACAGCCGAAGACTAGCGGGTTCCACAGATACGCAGTATTTT

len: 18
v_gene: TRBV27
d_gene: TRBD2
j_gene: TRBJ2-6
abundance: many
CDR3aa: CASSLRPLAGAGANVLTF
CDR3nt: TGTGCCAGCAGTTTACGACCTCTAGCGGGAGCTGGGGCCAACGTCCTGACTTTC

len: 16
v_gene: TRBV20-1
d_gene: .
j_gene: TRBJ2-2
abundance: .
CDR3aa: CSVAGTQTTNTGELFF
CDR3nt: TGCAGTGTGGCGGGGACCCAAACCACAAACACCGGGGAGCTGTTTTTT

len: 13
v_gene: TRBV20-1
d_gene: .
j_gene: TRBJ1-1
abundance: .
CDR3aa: CSARGPSGTESFF
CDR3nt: TGTAGTGCTAGGGGACCCAGCGGCACTGAATCTTTCTTT

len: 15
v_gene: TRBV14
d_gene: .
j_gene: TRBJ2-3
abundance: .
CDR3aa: CASSHASYLTDTQYF
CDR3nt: TGTGCCAGCAGCCATGCGTCCTATCTCACAGATACGCAGTATTTT

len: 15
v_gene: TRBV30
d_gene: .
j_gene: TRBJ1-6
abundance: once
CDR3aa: CAWSKGPGIGSPLHF
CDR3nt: TGTGCCTGGAGTAAGGGGCCGGGTATAGGATCACCCCTCCACTTT

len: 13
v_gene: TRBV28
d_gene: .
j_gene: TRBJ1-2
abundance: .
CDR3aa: CASSSRANYGYTF
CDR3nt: TGTGCCAGCAGTTCCAGGGCTAACTATGGCTACACCTTC

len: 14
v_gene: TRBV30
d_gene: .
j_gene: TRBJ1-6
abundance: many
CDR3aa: CAWSYEGVGSPLHF
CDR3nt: TGTGCCTGGAGTTATGAAGGAGTCGGGTCACCCCTCCACTTT

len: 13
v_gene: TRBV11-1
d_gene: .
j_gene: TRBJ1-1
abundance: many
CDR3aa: CASSRAPGTEAFF
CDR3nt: TGTGCCAGCAGCCGGGCCCCGGGGACTGAAGCTTTCTTT

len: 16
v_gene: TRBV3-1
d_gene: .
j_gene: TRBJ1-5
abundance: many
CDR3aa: CASSQGTSSSNQPQHF
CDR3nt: TGTGCCAGCAGCCAGGGGACAAGTAGTAGCAATCAGCCCCAGCATTTT

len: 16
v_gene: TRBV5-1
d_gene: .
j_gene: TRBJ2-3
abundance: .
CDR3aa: CASSLADRWSTDTQYF
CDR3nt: TGCGCCAGCAGCTTGGCCGATCGGTGGAGCACAGATACGCAGTATTTT

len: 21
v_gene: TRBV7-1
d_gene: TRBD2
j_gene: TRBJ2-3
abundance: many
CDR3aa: CASSSLENLAGGAFGADTQYF
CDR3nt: TGTGCCAGCAGCTCACTAGAGAATCTAGCCGGGGGGGCATTTGGTGCAGATACGCAGTATTTT

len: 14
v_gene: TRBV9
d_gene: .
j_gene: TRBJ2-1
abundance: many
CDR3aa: CASSVVGTGDEQFF
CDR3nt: TGTGCCAGCAGCGTAGTAGGCACGGGGGATGAGCAGTTCTTC

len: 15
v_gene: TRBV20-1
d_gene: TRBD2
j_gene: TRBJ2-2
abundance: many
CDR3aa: CSARDLREGNGELFF
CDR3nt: TGCAGTGCTAGAGACCTCCGGGAGGGAAACGGGGAGCTGTTTTTT

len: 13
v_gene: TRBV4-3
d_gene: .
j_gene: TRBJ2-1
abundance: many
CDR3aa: CASSQDRLGGQFF
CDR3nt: TGCGCCAGCAGCCAAGATCGTTTGGGAGGGCAGTTCTTC

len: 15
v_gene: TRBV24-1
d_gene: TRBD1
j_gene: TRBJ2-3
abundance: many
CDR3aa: CATIGRTGRTDTQYF
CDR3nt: TGTGCCACCATCGGTAGGACAGGGAGGACAGATACGCAGTATTTT

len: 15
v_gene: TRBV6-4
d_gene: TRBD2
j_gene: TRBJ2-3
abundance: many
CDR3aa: CASSVSGEGTDTQYF
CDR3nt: TGTGCCAGCAGTGTCAGCGGGGAAGGGACAGATACGCAGTATTTT

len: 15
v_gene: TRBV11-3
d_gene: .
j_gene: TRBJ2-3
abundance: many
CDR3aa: CASSLSDSYTDTQYF
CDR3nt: TGTGCCAGCAGCTTAAGTGACAGCTACACAGATACGCAGTATTTT

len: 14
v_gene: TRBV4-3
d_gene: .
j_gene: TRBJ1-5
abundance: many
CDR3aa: CASSQVWGNQPQHF
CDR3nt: TGCGCCAGCAGCCAAGTGTGGGGGAATCAGCCCCAGCATTTT

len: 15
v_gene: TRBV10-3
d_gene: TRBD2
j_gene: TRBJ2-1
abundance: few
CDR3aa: CAISYLGTSGGLVLF
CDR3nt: TGTGCCATCAGTTATCTAGGGACTAGCGGGGGCCTCGTCCTCTTC

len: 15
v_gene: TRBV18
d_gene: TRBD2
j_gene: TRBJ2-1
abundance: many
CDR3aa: CASSPRSGAYNEQFF
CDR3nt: TGTGCCAGCTCACCAAGGAGCGGGGCGTACAATGAGCAGTTCTTC

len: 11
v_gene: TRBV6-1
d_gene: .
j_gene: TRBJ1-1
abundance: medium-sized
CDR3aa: CASSSAIEAFF
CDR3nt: TGTGCCAGCAGTTCTGCCATCGAAGCTTTCTTT

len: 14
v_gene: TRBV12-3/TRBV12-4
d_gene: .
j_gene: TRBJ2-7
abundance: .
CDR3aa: CASSPGGHDYEQYF
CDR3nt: TGTGCCAGCAGTCCCGGTGGACATGACTACGAGCAGTACTTC

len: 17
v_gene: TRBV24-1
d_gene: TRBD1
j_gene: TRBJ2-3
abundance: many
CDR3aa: CATSDHSRDSLTDTQYF
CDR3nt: TGTGCCACCAGTGATCACTCCCGGGACAGCCTCACAGATACGCAGTATTTT